One sample yielded the 26 T cell receptor beta chains listed below, sequenced in a study of T cell repertoires in cytomegalovirus infection. For these receptors, no antigen is known. TCRdb ran MiXCR on the reads and lists one entry per CDR3 protein. The sample holds just over 450,000 distinct CDR3 sequences; roughly 42% are singletons and the top ten take roughly two fifths. This specimen consisted of cultured PBMCs, obtained from culture after CMV antigen stimulation. These receptors came from a human donor in good health (CMV status not recorded). Some clones in this sample may be carry-over from other donors' samples.

The chain couples TRBV12-3 or TRBV12-4 to TRBJ2-5; possibly TRBD2 for D (5 bases). V dropped 5 bases and J dropped 0 bases, with 16 bases sitting between them. The CDR3 has 16 amino acids. CDR3 sequence: CASSPRAVAYQETQYF. CDR3 nucleotide sequence: TGTGCCAGCAGTCCCCGAGCGGTGGCGTACCAAGAGACCCAGTACTTC.

The CDR3 DNA follows: TGTGCCAGCCCAAGGGGCATCGATGGCTACACCTTC. It encodes CASPRGIDGYTF. V gene TRBV7-6 combines with J gene TRBJ1-2, with a possible D match to TRBD1 (5 bases). CDR3 length: 12 residues. CDR1 and CDR2 (germline): SGHVS, FNYEAQ. The V and J ends lost 8 bases and 6 bases respectively, with 13 bases between them. Together with reference TRBV7-6 and TRBJ1-2, the CDR3 gives the full variable domain: GAGVSQSPRYKVTKRGQDVALRCDPISGHVSLYWYRQALGQGPEFLTYFNYEAQQDKSGLPNDRFSAERPEGSISTLTIQRTEQRDSAMYRCASPRGIDGYTFGSGTRLTVV.

V is TRBV6-2 or TRBV6-3 and J is TRBJ1-1; D gene ambiguous. Germline values: CDR1 MNHEY, CDR2 SVGEGT. The ends were cut back, 5 bases at V and 1 base at J, with 11 bases in the middle. The CDR3 runs to 14 residues. The CDR3 protein is CASSPVTSNTEAFF. In nucleotides, the CDR3 is TGTGCCAGCAGTCCAGTTACATCGAACACTGAAGCTTTCTTT.

The chain's CDR3 is CASSERGDLNEKLFF. In nucleotides, the CDR3 is TGTGCCAGCAGTGAAAGAGGCGACCTTAATGAAAAACTGTTTTTT. This sequence joins TRBV6-1 and TRBJ1-4; D unresolved. From germline, CDR1 is MNHNS and CDR2 SASEGT. The ends were cut back, 2 bases at V and 4 bases at J, with 11 bases in the middle. The CDR3 consists of 15 residues.

The chain uses TRBV20-1 and TRBJ2-3; D may be TRBD1 or TRBD2 (5 bases each). CDR1 and CDR2 (germline): DFQATT, SNEGSKA (reference sequence). V lost 0 bases and J 6 bases, leaving 19 bases between the germline ends. The CDR3 loop spans 16 amino acids. The CDR3 sequence: CSAREEVGPPGDTQYF. For the CDR3, the DNA is TGCAGTGCTAGAGAAGAAGTGGGACCCCCGGGGGATACGCAGTATTTT.

This clonotype was recorded a few times. This chain joins TRBV12-3 or TRBV12-4 and TRBJ1-1; 7 bases map to TRBD1. The J segment lost 3 bases and the V segment lost 7 bases, leaving 5 bases of the junction unmatched. This CDR3 has 13 residues. The CDR3 nucleotides read TGTGCCAGCAAGAGCACAGGGGACACTGAAGCTTTCTTT. Translating gives CASKSTGDTEAFF.

The sample holds a few counts of this clonotype. The CDR3 coding sequence is TGTGCCATCAGAAGCCCCACAGGGCTGAATGGCTACACCTTC. Translation: CAIRSPTGLNGYTF. This chain joins TRBV10-3 and TRBJ1-2; possibly TRBD1 for D (6 bases). CDR1 and CDR2 (germline): ENHRY, SYGVKD. The CDR3 extends over 14 amino acids. Trimming left V 6 bases short and J 6 bases short, with 17 bases between.

This clonotype was seen a handful of times. The V gene is TRBV10-3, the J gene TRBJ1-1, with 8 bases aligning to TRBD1. The CDR3 is 14 residues long. Germline lookup yields CDR1 ENHRY and CDR2 SYGVKD. J was trimmed by 3 bases and V by 10 bases; bases with no gene match: 10. In DNA form, the CDR3 reads TGTGCCAACCGAGCCAACAGGGGGGACACTGAAGCTTTCTTT. The encoded protein is CANRANRGDTEAFF.

This clonotype was seen once. The V and J genes are TRBV12-3 or TRBV12-4 and TRBJ2-7, with 7 bases identical to TRBD1. V gave up 1 base and J gave up 3 bases; unmatched junction bases: 12. The CDR3 runs to 17 residues. DNA for the CDR3: TGTGCCAGCAGTTTAGGACAGGGTAGAAACAGGGGCTACGAGCAGTACTTC. It is translated as CASSLGQGRNRGYEQYF.

This clonotype showed up many times. The chain joins TRBV7-2 to TRBJ2-2, with a tentative D call TRBD2 (6 bases). CDR1 SGHTA and CDR2 FQGNSA come from the germline V gene. The CDR3 extends over 18 amino acids. Between the trimmed V and J ends, which lost 6 bases and 6 bases, there was a span of 26 bases. In nucleotides, the CDR3 is TGTGCCAGCAGTCTCCGACTAGTCGTGTTTGCTGGGGCCGGGGAGCTGTTTTTT. It yields the protein CASSLRLVVFAGAGELFF.

The chain joins TRBV6-6 to TRBJ2-3; 7 bases match TRBD2. V dropped 10 bases and J dropped 1; count of bases not matched to a gene: 11. The CDR3 spans 15 residues. CDR1 MNHNY and CDR2 SVGAGI come from the germline V gene (reference sequence). The CDR3 spells CATRHPSGRTDTQYF. CDR3 coding DNA: TGTGCCACCCGCCACCCTAGCGGACGCACAGATACGCAGTATTTT.

Only a few counts were recorded for this clonotype. The chain has TRBV7-2 and TRBJ2-1; 7 nucleotides agree with TRBD2. V was pared by 7 bases and J by 0 bases, with 9 bases of the junction left unmatched. The germline V gene has CDR1 SGHTA and CDR2 FQGNSA. This CDR3 has 16 amino acids. CDR3 sequence: CASTSRLASSYNEQFF. The DNA for the CDR3 is TGTGCCAGCACCTCGCGACTAGCTAGCTCCTACAATGAGCAGTTCTTC.

This clonotype was recorded a few times. The V call is TRBV10-3, the J call TRBJ1-1, with a weak D call TRBD1 (6 bases). The CDR3 has 12 amino acids. From germline, CDR1 is ENHRY and CDR2 SYGVKD. V lost 2 bases, J lost 9 bases, and 10 bases lay in between. This CDR3 reads CAISEIGGQAFF. CDR3 bases: TGTGCCATCAGTGAGATCGGGGGGCAAGCTTTCTTT.

The gene calls are TRBV6-1 and TRBJ1-2, with D unresolved. V lost 8 bases and J lost 3, with 10 bases in between. CDR3 length: 12 residues. Germline CDR1 reads MNHNS; CDR2 reads SASEGT. This CDR3 reads CASGRPYYGYTF. DNA for the CDR3: TGTGCCAGCGGCCGGCCGTACTATGGCTACACCTTC.

In its sample, this clonotype was seen many times. The chain carries TRBV7-2 and TRBJ2-5; 7 positions match TRBD1. V was clipped by 6 bases and J by 3 bases; unmatched bases: 4. The germline V gene has CDR1 SGHTA and CDR2 FQGNSA. This CDR3 is 13 amino acids long. CDR3 loop: CASSYDREETQYF. CDR3 bases: TGTGCCAGCAGTTACGACAGGGAAGAGACCCAGTACTTC. Based on the CDR3 plus reference TRBV7-2 and TRBJ2-5, the full variable domain is GAGVSQSPSNKVTEKGKDVELRCDPISGHTALYWYRQSLGQGLEFLIYFQGNSAPDKSGLPSDRFSAERTGGSVSTLTIQRTQQEDSAVYLCASSYDREETQYFGPGTRLLVL.

The V gene is TRBV6-2 or TRBV6-3, the J gene TRBJ2-5; D gene unclear. Trimming stripped 0 bases from V and 7 bases from J, with 6 bases between. This CDR3 is 12 amino acids long. Germline loops: CDR1 MNHEY, CDR2 SVGEGT. The CDR3 protein is CASSYSLGTQYF. CDR3 coding DNA: TGTGCCAGCAGTTACTCGCTGGGGACCCAGTACTTC.

There are many counts of this clonotype. The gene calls are TRBV7-2 and TRBJ2-1, with TRBD2 identical over 10 bases. The junction had 10 bases not matched to a gene; V was cut back by 5 bases and J by 3 bases. The germline CDR1 and CDR2 sequences are SGHTA and FQGNSA. This CDR3 is built from 17 residues. The CDR3 nucleotides are TGTGCCAGCAGCGTCGGGGAACTAGCGGGGTACTACAATGAGCAGTTCTTC. This gives the protein CASSVGELAGYYNEQFF.

This rearrangement joins TRBV5-6 to TRBJ2-7; 7 nucleotides line up with TRBD1. CDR1 and CDR2 from the germline V gene are SGHDT and YYEEEE. Germline trimming cut 1 base from V and 5 bases from J; bases unmatched to any gene: 3. CDR3 size: 13 residues. CDR3 sequence reads: CASSLWTGHEQYF. The DNA of the CDR3 is TGTGCCAGCAGCTTGTGGACAGGACACGAGCAGTACTTC.

This clonotype was recorded a few times. The chain combines TRBV7-6 with TRBJ2-5, with 13 bases that match TRBD2. Looked up from germline, CDR1 is SGHVS and CDR2 is FNYEAQ. The junction had 16 bases not matched to a gene; V was cut back by 4 bases and J by 5 bases. The CDR3 covers 19 residues. Here the CDR3 reads CASSSRLAGGEEDLETQYF. CDR3 in DNA: TGTGCCAGCAGCTCTAGACTAGCGGGGGGCGAAGAGGATTTGGAGACCCAGTACTTC.

This chain connects TRBV7-2 to TRBJ2-2; 7 bases fit TRBD1. Germline V gives CDR1 SGHTA, CDR2 FQGNSA. The CDR3 is 20 residues long. J was trimmed by 1 base and V by 0 bases; bases with no gene match: 14. CDR3 nucleotide sequence: TGTGCCAGCAGCTTAGCGATTGGACAGGCTGTCGTCCTGAACACCGGGGAGCTGTTTTTT. Protein product: CASSLAIGQAVVLNTGELFF.

This clonotype was seen a few times. The missing conserved phenylalanine or tryptophan at the end of this CDR3 makes a read error likely. No DNA is shown, since the ends of the CDR3 on it are uncertain; the CDR3 is the one TCRdb lists. The rearrangement links TRBV19 to TRBJ1-1; the D call TRBD1 from the table was never checked on the DNA. Germline CDR1 is LNHDA and CDR2 is SQIVND (reference sequence). The CDR3 adds up to 8 amino acids, both ends counted. CDR3: CASWDGLG.

The chain employs TRBV29-1 and TRBJ2-7; D perhaps matches TRBD2 (5 bases). Germline values: CDR1 SQVTM, CDR2 ANQGSEA. This CDR3 contains 12 residues. V shed 6 bases and J shed 3 bases, with 12 bases lying between them. CDR3 sequence (DNA): TGCAGCGTGAGCGGTTCTAGCTACGAGCAGTACTTC. The encoded protein is CSVSGSSYEQYF.

The chain is built from TRBV28 and TRBJ2-7; perhaps D is TRBD1 or TRBD2 (5 bases each). Between the trimmed V and J ends, which lost 7 bases and 9 bases, there was a span of 13 bases. This CDR3 region has 11 residues. The V gene's germline CDR1 is MDHEN and CDR2 SYDVKM. This CDR3 reads CASKRGRGQYF. In nucleotides, the CDR3 is TGTGCCAGCAAGAGGGGTCGGGGGCAGTACTTC.

This rearrangement joins TRBV5-4 to TRBJ1-1; TRBD1 is a possible D gene (6 bases). V dropped 7 bases and J dropped 2 bases, with 15 bases sitting between them. Germline V lookup: CDR1 SGHNT, CDR2 YYREEE (reference sequence). CDR3 length: 14 residues. CDR3 in DNA: TGTGCCAGCGGACAACAGGGACCAAACACTGAAGCTTTCTTT. It is translated as CASGQQGPNTEAFF.

The chain couples TRBV7-2 to TRBJ1-3; TRBD1 is a possible D gene (5 bases). Trimming took off 1 base at V and 0 bases at J, with 16 bases between the two ends. Germline CDR1 reads SGHTA; CDR2 reads FQGNSA. The CDR3 spans 18 residues. This CDR3 is CASSLVRGGVVSGNTIYF. As DNA, the CDR3 is TGTGCCAGCAGCTTAGTTCGGGGGGGGGTTGTCTCTGGAAACACCATATATTTT.

The chain couples TRBV6-2 or TRBV6-3 to TRBJ2-2, with D unclear. CDR3 length equals 11 residues. With 5 bases removed from V and 10 bases from J, the gap between germline ends came to 8 bases. Germline V gene data show CDR1 as MNHEY and CDR2 as SVGEGT. CDR3 protein: CASSPWSELFF. CDR3 nucleotide sequence: TGTGCCAGCAGTCCTTGGTCGGAGCTGTTTTTT.